These T cell receptor beta chains were read from a single sample in a study of T cell responses to AZD1222 COVID-19 vaccine. Assay: immunoSEQ multiplex PCR; the TCRdb copy retains only in-frame clones and omits some. The table lists approximately 69,000 clones, over 65% of them singletons. The input for sequencing was peripheral blood, taken 28 days after the second AZD1222 dose. These receptors were taken from an adult who received the AZD1222 COVID-19 vaccine. CDR3s include the opening cysteine and the closing phenylalanine or tryptophan. The order of the fields is clone size, D gene, J gene, V gene, CDR3 DNA, CDR3 protein. D genes are given only for firm matches. Expanded clones get a size class; other rows say once, few or many, or leave the size out.

.,.,TRBJ1-2,TRBV7-2,TGTGCCAGCAGCTTGACAGTGACAAACTATGGCTACACCTTC,CASSLTVTNYGYTF
.,.,TRBJ2-3,TRBV28,TGTGCCAGCAGGAAAACCAGCACAGATACGCAGTATTTT,CASRKTSTDTQYF
few,.,TRBJ2-5,TRBV20-1,TGCAGTGCTCGCGGGGGACAAACTCTGCACTTC,CSARGGQTLHF
once,TRBD2,TRBJ2-4,TRBV6-5,TGTGCCAGCAGCGTACTAGCGGGGTTACAGTACTTC,CASSVLAGLQYF
.,TRBD1,TRBJ1-1,TRBV7-8,TGTGCCAGCAGCCCCTTGGCAGGGGGCACTGAAGCTTTCTTT,CASSPLAGGTEAFF
.,.,TRBJ1-1,TRBV9,TGTGCCAGCAGCGTACAGGGTTCTAACACTGAAGCTTTCTTT,CASSVQGSNTEAFF
.,.,TRBJ1-2,TRBV19,TGTGCCAGTAGTCCTCCCGGTCGCAAGGACAGTAACATTCATGGCTACACCTTC,CASSPPGRKDSNIHGYTF
once,.,TRBJ2-7,TRBV6-5,TGTGCCAGCGACGTATCCTACGAGCAGTACTTC,CASDVSYEQYF
.,TRBD2,TRBJ2-3,TRBV5-1,TGCGCCAGCAGCTTGTATAGCGGGAGTGGCACAGATACGCAGTATTTT,CASSLYSGSGTDTQYF
few,.,TRBJ2-1,TRBV19,TGTGCCAGTACCGCGGACAGAAGCTCCTACAATGAGCAGTTCTTC,CASTADRSSYNEQFF
.,.,TRBJ1-2,TRBV3-1/TRBV3-2,TGTGCCAGCAGCCAAGCTCCCACAGGGAGTCAAGACTACACCTTC,CASSQAPTGSQDYTF
few,.,TRBJ2-1,TRBV19,TGTGCCAGTAGTGCCTTCGGGCCGAGATTCAATGAGCAGTTCTTC,CASSAFGPRFNEQFF
.,.,TRBJ1-2,TRBV28,TGTGCCAGCAGTTTGGGCAGGGTTGAGTATGGCTACACCTTC,CASSLGRVEYGYTF
.,.,TRBJ2-2,TRBV6-4,TGTGCCAGCAGTGAAGGGGTTTCCGGGGAGCTGTTTTTT,CASSEGVSGELFF
.,.,TRBJ1-2,TRBV12-3/TRBV12-4,TGTGCCAGCAGTTCGGGTAAGAACTATGGCTACACCTTC,CASSSGKNYGYTF
.,TRBD1,TRBJ1-2,TRBV7-9,TGTGCCAGCAGCTTCACAGGGGATGGCTACACCTTC,CASSFTGDGYTF
.,.,TRBJ1-2,TRBV18,TGTGCCAGCTCGGACAATTCGCTCTATGGCTACACCTTC,CASSDNSLYGYTF
few,TRBD1,TRBJ1-5,TRBV7-9,TGTGCCAGCAGCCCCCTAGGGACAGGTAATCAGCCCCAGCATTTT,CASSPLGTGNQPQHF
.,.,TRBJ1-5,TRBV5-6,TGTGCCAGCAGCTACTCCCCTTCTCAGCCCCAGCATTTT,CASSYSPSQPQHF
once,TRBD1,TRBJ1-2,TRBV15,TGTGCCACCAGCCGTTCCGGGACAGCCCTTAACTATGGCTACACCTTC,CATSRSGTALNYGYTF
.,.,TRBJ1-3,TRBV6-5,TGTGCCAGCAGTTACTCGAGGCAGAGCTCTGGAAACACCATATATTTT,CASSYSRQSSGNTIYF
.,.,TRBJ2-5,TRBV7-3,TGTGCCAGCAGCGGTGGCTCCGCGGGGACCCAGTACTTC,CASSGGSAGTQYF
once,.,TRBJ1-5,TRBV7-2,TGTGCCAGCAGCCAGGGAGGTAATCAGCCCCAGCATTTT,CASSQGGNQPQHF
.,.,TRBJ2-7,TRBV7-9,TGTGCCAGCAGCGCGCCCGGGGGCAGGGTTTACGAGCAGTACTTC,CASSAPGGRVYEQYF
.,.,TRBJ2-7,TRBV18,TGTGCCAGCTCACCATATTCGGAGGCGTACGAGCAGTACTTC,CASSPYSEAYEQYF
once,TRBD2,TRBJ2-1,TRBV6-5,TGTGCCAGCAGTTATCTTACTAGCGGTCGCAATGAGCAGTTCTTC,CASSYLTSGRNEQFF
once,.,TRBJ2-7,TRBV30,TGTGCCTGGAGTAGTGGAGGGAGACACGAGCAGTACTTC,CAWSSGGRHEQYF
.,.,TRBJ2-5,TRBV10-3,TGTGCCATCAGTGAGTCGGGGACTCAGAAAGAGACCCAGTACTTC,CAISESGTQKETQYF
.,.,TRBJ2-7,TRBV2,TGTGCCAGCAGTCGATTTCGGGCAGGGGACTACGAGCAGTACTTC,CASSRFRAGDYEQYF
.,.,TRBJ1-2,TRBV4-2,TGTGCCAGCAGCCAAGATTTAAGGACATTTGGCTACACCTTC,CASSQDLRTFGYTF
once,TRBD2,TRBJ2-1,TRBV12-5,TGTGCTAGTGGTTACGAGCGGGGCCTCTTGATCTACAATGAGCAGTTCTTC,CASGYERGLLIYNEQFF
few,TRBD1,TRBJ1-3,TRBV19,TGTGCCAGTATCCCCTCCCACGGGACAGCTCGAAACACCATATATTTT,CASIPSHGTARNTIYF
.,TRBD1,TRBJ2-2,TRBV4-1,TGCGCCAGCAGCCAAGGGTCCGGGACAGGGACCACCGGGGAGCTGTTTTTT,CASSQGSGTGTTGELFF
.,.,TRBJ2-1,TRBV25-1,TGTGCCAGCAGCCTGAGTGGGGATGAGCAGTTCTTC,CASSLSGDEQFF
.,.,TRBJ2-7,TRBV29-1,TGCAGCGTTCAAATGTCCCCCTACGAGCAGTACTTC,CSVQMSPYEQYF
few,.,TRBJ2-7,TRBV5-6,TGTGCCACCCTACTACAGGGCCACGAGCAGTACTTC,CATLLQGHEQYF
.,TRBD2,TRBJ2-1,TRBV11-3,TGTGCCAGCAACCAACTAGCGGGGGGGAAGCAGTTCTTC,CASNQLAGGKQFF